This T cell receptor (beta chain) stems from a study of memory CD8 T cells in hepatitis C reinfection. Across the whole study: HCV reinfection meant a positive HCV RNA test after two negative tests at least 60 days apart. Pre-reinfection sampling occurred 55 to 20 weeks ahead of detected reinfection.

As for time point: pre-reinfection, 55 to 20 weeks before reinfection detection. Sorted cells were sequenced directly ex vivo without any in vitro expansion. People who inject drugs from Montreal's HEPCO study were the donors. Total naive CD8 T cells were sorted as viable CD3+ CD8+ CD45RO- cells from a couple of donors. The table lists this clone with a count of one. Assay: immunoSEQ multiplex PCR; the TCRdb copy retains only in-frame clones and omits some. Among just over 50,000 clones, under 90% were seen once, and the ten largest hold approximately 1%. Trimming at V came to 1 base and at J to 3 bases, leaving 9 bases not matched to a gene. Germline V gene sequence: CDR1 MGHRA, CDR2 YSYEKL. The CDR3 is 17 residues long.

What was sequenced was naive CD8+ T cells sorted from blood. The chain recombines TRBV4-1 with TRBJ2-4; 7 positions agree with TRBD2. The sequence came from a man between 18 and 35 years old with hepatitis C virus infection. CDR3 sequence: CASSQVTGGWVKNIQYF. In DNA, the CDR3 is TGCGCCAGCAGCCAAGTTACGGGAGGATGGGTCAAAAACATTCAGTACTTC.